Presented here are 23 T cell receptor beta chains from one specimen sequenced in a study of blood T cell repertoires in COVID-19. Some clones are missing from TCRdb's copy, which holds only in-frame ones; the method was immunoSEQ multiplex PCR. Of some 200,000 clones detected, more than 85% appear once; the ten largest clones hold 2.7%. The specimen sequenced was peripheral blood. The receptors here all came from a man aged 35 to 55 with active or convalescent COVID-19.

V and J are TRBV24-1 and TRBJ2-1; 10 nucleotides align to TRBD2. Germline values: CDR1 KGHDR, CDR2 SFDVKD. Unmatched junction bases numbered 0, after V lost 1 base and J lost 4 bases. CDR3 length: 15 amino acids. The CDR3 here is CATSDLLAGYNEQFF. The DNA of the CDR3 is TGTGCCACCAGTGATTTACTAGCGGGGTACAATGAGCAGTTCTTC.

This rearrangement joins TRBV18 to TRBJ2-3, with 7 positions matching TRBD1. This CDR3 has 13 residues. With V trimmed by 3 bases and J by 7 bases, 4 bases remained unmatched. Germline CDR1 and CDR2: KGHSH and LQKENI. CDR3 amino acids: CASSPLTGNTQYF. The CDR3 DNA reads TGTGCCAGCTCACCTCTGACAGGGAATACGCAGTATTTT.

The chain carries TRBV28 and TRBJ1-4; D might be TRBD1 (5 bases). Germline loops: CDR1 MDHEN, CDR2 SYDVKM. V lost 7 bases to trimming and J lost 4 bases, with 13 bases between them. The CDR3 has 14 residues. The CDR3 loop is CASNWGRHNEKLFF. The CDR3 DNA sequence: TGTGCCAGCAACTGGGGCAGACATAATGAAAAACTGTTTTTT.

The count of this clone is one. Other DNA sequences within the sample encode an identical CDR3. J is TRBJ2-7 and V is TRBV6-1; tentative D call: TRBD1 (6 bases). CDR1 and CDR2 from the germline V gene are MNHNS and SASEGT. V was pared by 3 bases and J by 3 bases, with 15 bases between. The CDR3 sequence is 15 residues long. The DNA for the CDR3 is TGTGCCAGCAGTGAGCAGCAGCACAGGGACTACGAGCAGTACTTC. Amino acids: CASSEQQHRDYEQYF.

The genes are TRBV7-9 and TRBJ2-1; D perhaps matches TRBD2 (7 bases). V was clipped by 4 bases and J by 0 bases, with 13 bases between them. The CDR3 totals 16 residues. The germline V gene encodes CDR1 SEHNR and CDR2 FQNEAQ (reference sequence). The CDR3 sequence: CASSSRGGHSYNEQFF. The CDR3 bases are TGTGCCAGCAGCTCTAGGGGGGGGCACTCCTACAATGAGCAGTTCTTC.

The V and J genes are TRBV2 and TRBJ1-5; 9 bases map to TRBD1. Germline-derived CDR1 and CDR2 are SNHLY and FYNNEI. CDR3 length equals 15 residues. Germline trimming cut 4 bases from V and 5 bases from J; bases unmatched to any gene: 6. The DNA of the CDR3 is TGTGCCAGCAGTGCGTCCGGGACAGGGTATCAGCCCCAGCATTTT. Its translation: CASSASGTGYQPQHF.

The V and J genes are TRBV14 and TRBJ2-5; tentatively, D is TRBD1 (6 bases). CDR3 size: 15 residues. V was clipped by 4 bases and J by 2 bases, with 14 bases between them. Germline CDR1 is SGHDN and CDR2 is FVKESK. CDR3 DNA sequence: TGTGCCAGCAGCCTCCTTGGACAGTTACAAGAGACCCAGTACTTC. Protein: CASSLLGQLQETQYF.

This chain connects TRBV7-3 to TRBJ2-1; maybe TRBD1 (6 bases). The germline V gene encodes CDR1 SGHTA and CDR2 FQGTGA. Trimming left V 5 bases short and J 9 bases short, with 17 bases between. The CDR3 extends over 14 amino acids. CDR3 sequence: CASSINSGVPEQFF. The CDR3 DNA follows: TGTGCCAGCAGCATTAACTCAGGGGTCCCTGAGCAGTTCTTC. The whole variable domain, filled in from reference TRBV7-3 and TRBJ2-1, reads GAGVSQTPSNKVTEKGKYVELRCDPISGHTALYWYRQSLGQGPEFLIYFQGTGAADDSGLPNDRFFAVRPEGSVSTLKIQRTERGDSAVYLCASSINSGVPEQFFGPGTRLTVL.

The V and J genes are TRBV11-2 and TRBJ2-1; no definite D call. The CDR3 runs to 14 residues. The V end was cut by 4 bases, the J end by 7 bases, with 14 bases between. Looked up from germline, CDR1 is SGHAT and CDR2 is FQNNGV. This chain's CDR3 is CASSSTRGWNEQFF. CDR3 sequence (DNA): TGTGCCAGCAGCTCCACCAGAGGATGGAATGAGCAGTTCTTC.

This chain uses TRBV29-1 with TRBJ1-3; 8 bases align to TRBD1. This CDR3 has 16 residues. The junction had 10 bases not matched to a gene; V was cut back by 6 bases and J by 0 bases. Looked up from germline, CDR1 is SQVTM and CDR2 is ANQGSEA. The DNA for the CDR3 is TGCAGCGTCCTGACAGGGGATCTCACCTCTGGAAACACCATATATTTT. Its protein is CSVLTGDLTSGNTIYF. The full variable domain, completed using reference TRBV29-1 and TRBJ1-3, is SAVISQKPSRDICQRGTSLTIQCQVDSQVTMMFWYRQQPGQSLTLIATANQGSEATYESGFVIDKFPISRPNLTFSTLTVSNMSPEDSSIYLCSVLTGDLTSGNTIYFGEGSWLTVV.

The chain carries TRBV19 and TRBJ1-5, with a tentative D call TRBD1 (6 bases). This CDR3 region has 15 residues. The V end lost 4 bases, the J end lost 6 bases, and 16 bases lay between the germline ends. Germline V CDR1 and CDR2: LNHDA, SQIVND (reference sequence). The CDR3 region has the DNA TGTGCCAGTAGTACCATGGACAGATCCGGTCAGCCCCAGCATTTT. As protein: CASSTMDRSGQPQHF.

The gene calls are TRBV28 and TRBJ2-1; 8 bases map to TRBD2. CDR3 length: 12 residues. Looked up from germline, CDR1 is MDHEN and CDR2 is SYDVKM. The CDR3 DNA sequence: TGTGCGAGGGTAGCGGGAAACAATGAGCAGTTCTTC. This sequence encodes CARVAGNNEQFF.

The V gene is TRBV2, the J gene TRBJ1-2, with D perhaps matching TRBD1 (6 bases). The ends were cut back, 5 bases at V and 6 bases at J, with 13 bases in the middle. This CDR3 has 13 residues. CDR1 SNHLY and CDR2 FYNNEI come from the germline V gene. The CDR3 DNA reads TGTGCCAGCAGTACCGAGGACAGAGATGGCTACACCTTC. Its translation is CASSTEDRDGYTF. Using reference TRBV2 and TRBJ1-2 for the parts outside the CDR3, the full variable domain is EPEVTQTPSHQVTQMGQEVILRCVPISNHLYFYWYRQILGQKVEFLVSFYNNEISEKSEIFDDQFSVERPDGSNFTLKIRSTKLEDSAMYFCASSTEDRDGYTFGSGTRLTVV.

This clone was observed once. The genes are TRBV27 and TRBJ1-4; 10 nucleotides match TRBD1. After removal of 6 bases from V and 8 bases from J, the junction contained 12 bases not matched to a gene. Germline CDR1 MNHEY, CDR2 SMNVEV (reference sequence). The CDR3 is 16 amino acids. CDR3 nucleotide sequence: TGTGCCAGCAGCTCCGGGACAGGGGAAGGGGAGGAAAAACTGTTTTTT. Translated: CASSSGTGEGEEKLFF. Variable domain in full (rest from reference TRBV27 and TRBJ1-4): EAQVTQNPRYLITVTGKKLTVTCSQNMNHEYMSWYRQDPGLGLRQIYYSMNVEVTDKGDVPEGYKVSRKEKRNFPLILESPSPNQTSLYFCASSSGTGEGEEKLFFGSGTQLSVL.

This chain connects TRBV3-1 (or the pseudogene TRBV3-2) to TRBJ1-1; D is ambiguous. Germline lookup yields CDR1 LGHDT and CDR2 YNNKEL (reference sequence). V lost 1 base to trimming and J lost 4 bases, with 7 bases between them. This CDR3 contains 13 residues. The CDR3 DNA follows: TGTGCCAGCAGCCAAGGCCGAGGCACTGAAGCTTTCTTT. Its protein is CASSQGRGTEAFF.

This clone showed up just a few times. The rearrangement links TRBV9 to TRBJ2-2; 8 positions agree with TRBD1. V lost 2 bases and J lost 3; bases outside the gene matches: 9. CDR3 length equals 17 residues. Germline CDR1 SGDLS, CDR2 YYNGEE. This CDR3 reads CASSVDRVWGDTGELFF. The CDR3 nucleotides read TGTGCCAGCAGCGTGGACAGGGTCTGGGGAGACACCGGGGAGCTGTTTTTT.

The chain recombines TRBV28 with TRBJ2-2, with D possibly matching TRBD1 (6 bases). Germline-derived CDR1 and CDR2 are MDHEN and SYDVKM. CDR3 size: 13 residues. The V end was cut by 8 bases, the J end by 5 bases, with 12 bases between. In nucleotides, the CDR3 is TGTGCCAGCCGCCTACAGGGAACCGGGGAGCTGTTTTTT. It yields the protein CASRLQGTGELFF. Supplemented by reference TRBV28 and TRBJ2-2, the full variable domain reads DVKVTQSSRYLVKRTGEKVFLECVQDMDHENMFWYRQDPGLGLRLIYFSYDVKMKEKGDIPEGYSVSREKKERFSLILESASTNQTSMYLCASRLQGTGELFFGEGSRLTVL.

The chain employs TRBV11-2 and TRBJ2-7; 9 positions match TRBD1. The CDR3 contains 14 residues. With 2 bases clipped from V and 2 bases from J, the junction kept 1 base outside the gene matches. CDR1 SGHAT and CDR2 FQNNGV come from the germline V gene. Here the CDR3 DNA reads TGTGCCAGCAGCTTATGGACAGGGGCCTACGAGCAGTACTTC. The encoded protein is CASSLWTGAYEQYF.

The chain links TRBV5-1 to TRBJ2-1; 7 bases map to TRBD1. This CDR3 contains 15 residues. Germline assignment: CDR1 SGHRS and CDR2 YFSETQ. V shed 6 bases and J 9 bases; nucleotides not matched to a gene: 15. The CDR3 region has the DNA TGCGCCAGCACGTTTGGAGACAGGGTTAAAGGTGAGCAGTTCTTC. It codes for CASTFGDRVKGEQFF.

This rearrangement joins TRBV7-9 to TRBJ1-4; 7 nucleotides agree with TRBD1. Germline loops: CDR1 SEHNR, CDR2 FQNEAQ (reference sequence). The CDR3 loop spans 16 amino acids. V shed 2 bases, J shed 0 bases, and the junction held 3 bases outside the gene matches. In DNA, the CDR3 is TGTGCCAGCAGCTTAAACAGGGGTGCAACTAATGAAAAACTGTTTTTT. This sequence encodes CASSLNRGATNEKLFF.

The chain recombines TRBV10-3 with TRBJ1-1, with 9 bases identical to TRBD1. The V segment lost 6 bases and the J segment 5 bases; nucleotides outside the gene matches: 4. This CDR3 comprises 13 residues. In germline, CDR1 is ENHRY, CDR2 SYGVKD. This CDR3 reads CAIRETGGTEAFF. CDR3 nucleotide sequence: TGTGCCATCAGGGAGACAGGGGGAACTGAAGCTTTCTTT.

The chain links TRBV6-6 to TRBJ1-5, with TRBD1 as a possible D gene (5 bases). The CDR3 is made up of 14 amino acids. Germline CDR1 is MNHNY and CDR2 is SVGAGI (reference sequence). The V end lost 6 bases, the J end lost 1 base, and 10 bases lay between the germline ends. The CDR3 DNA follows: TGTGCCAGCAGCGGCGGGGGAAGCAATCAGCCCCAGCATTTT. This codes for CASSGGGSNQPQHF.

A few counts support this clone. The CDR3 DNA is TGTGCCAGCAGCCAAGGGGGACAGGGGAGATCACCCCTCCACTTT. It translates to CASSQGGQGRSPLHF. This chain uses TRBV3-1 (or the pseudogene TRBV3-2) with TRBJ1-6; 10 bases align to TRBD1. CDR1 and CDR2 from the germline V gene are LGHDT and YNNKEL (reference sequence). The junction had 4 bases not matched to a gene; V was cut back by 1 base and J by 10 bases. This CDR3 contains 15 residues.